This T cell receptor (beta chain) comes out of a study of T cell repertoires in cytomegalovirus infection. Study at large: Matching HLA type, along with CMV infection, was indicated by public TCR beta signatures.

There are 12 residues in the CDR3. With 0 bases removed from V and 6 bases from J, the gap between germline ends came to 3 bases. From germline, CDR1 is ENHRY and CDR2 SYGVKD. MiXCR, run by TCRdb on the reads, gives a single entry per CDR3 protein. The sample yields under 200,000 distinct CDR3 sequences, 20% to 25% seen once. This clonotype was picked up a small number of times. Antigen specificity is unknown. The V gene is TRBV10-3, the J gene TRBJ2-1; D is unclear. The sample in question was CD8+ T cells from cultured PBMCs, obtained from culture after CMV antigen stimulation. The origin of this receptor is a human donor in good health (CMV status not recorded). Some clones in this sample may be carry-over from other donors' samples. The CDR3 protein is CAISESFNEQFF. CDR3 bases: TGTGCCATCAGTGAGTCGTTCAATGAGCAGTTCTTC.